This TCR beta chain is from a study of Graves' ophthalmopathy and Graves' hyperthyroidism. Germline V gene sequence: CDR1 SGHTA, CDR2 FQGTGA. This CDR3 region has 18 residues. Trimming removed 1 base at V and 1 base at J, with 14 bases between. Beta-chain TCR CDR3 regions were amplified from RNA transcripts. Investigators did first-round RT-PCR with HTBI primers, then second-round multiplex PCR. Using its own MiXCR run on the multiplex PCR reads, TCRdb lists one record per CDR3 protein. The table lists 450,000 to 600,000 distinct CDR3 sequences, roughly 39% of them singletons. Clinical symptoms and serum thyroxine were used for diagnosis; TRAb, thyroid ultrasound and orbital computed tomography were also relied on. This clonotype was seen repeatedly, ten times or more. What it recognizes is unknown. Study findings and constraints: Blood also contained most of the expanded thyroid clonotypes above 0.001 frequency.

Sequencing input: peripheral blood or thyroid tissue (not recorded which). The source of this sequence is an adult man with Graves' hyperthyroidism. V usage is TRBV7-3 and J usage is TRBJ2-6, with a weak D call TRBD2 (5 bases). CDR3 sequence: CASSLNGEIGSGANVLTF. In DNA, the CDR3 is TGTGCCAGCAGCTTAAATGGGGAGATAGGGTCTGGGGCCAACGTCCTGACTTTC. Filled out from reference TRBV7-3 and TRBJ2-6, the complete variable domain reads GAGVSQTPSNKVTEKGKYVELRCDPISGHTALYWYRQSLGQGPEFLIYFQGTGAADDSGLPNDRFFAVRPEGSVSTLKIQRTERGDSAVYLCASSLNGEIGSGANVLTFGAGSRLTVL.